The clone carrying this T cell receptor beta chain was seen only once. No antigen is known for it. By 5'RACE template switching, TCR cDNA was produced, with a universal primer site and UMIs added in the process. In TCRdb, the 5' RACE reads were re-called with MiXCR into one record per CDR3 protein. Here the sample spans hundreds of thousands of distinct CDR3 sequences, around 8.1% being singletons. The sample originates from a study of T cells after yellow fever vaccination. Overall study context: Libraries from low-cell-number fractions were prepared with the SMART-Seq v4 Ultra Low Input RNA kit. Study observations and caveats: Weaker, the secondary response had a peak occurring faster, on day 5 versus 15. Boosting was followed by the reappearance of most primary-vaccination clones (approximately 97% CD4, about 88% CD8).

The V gene lost 0 bases and the J gene lost 0 bases, with 18 bases spanning the gap. Germline V gene lookup returns CDR1 DFQATT and CDR2 SNEGSKA (reference sequence). The CDR3 consists of 18 residues. The chain has TRBV20-1 and TRBJ1-5, with D maybe TRBD1 (5 bases). This TCR was recovered from a man between 18 and 35 years old who received the YFV17D yellow fever vaccine. This material consisted of PBMCs, taken about 49 days after the first yellow fever vaccination. In DNA form, the CDR3 reads TGCAGTGCTAGAGATGCCACAGGCCTTTTAAATAGCAATCAGCCCCAGCATTTT. Protein: CSARDATGLLNSNQPQHF.